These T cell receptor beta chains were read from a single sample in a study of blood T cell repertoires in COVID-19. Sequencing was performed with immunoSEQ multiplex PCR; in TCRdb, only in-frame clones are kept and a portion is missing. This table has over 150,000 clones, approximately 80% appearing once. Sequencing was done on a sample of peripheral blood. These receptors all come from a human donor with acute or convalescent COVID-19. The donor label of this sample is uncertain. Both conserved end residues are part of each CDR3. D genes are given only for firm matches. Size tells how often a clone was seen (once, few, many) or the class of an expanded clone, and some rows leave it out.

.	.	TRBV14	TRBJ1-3	TGTGCCAGCAGCCAATCAGGGTTCGGAGCTGGAAACACCATATATTTT	CASSQSGFGAGNTIYF
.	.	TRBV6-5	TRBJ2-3	TGTGCCAGCAGTTATCTAGCAGCAGATACGCAGTATTTT	CASSYLAADTQYF
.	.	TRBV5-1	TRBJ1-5	TGCGCCAGCAGTCAGGGCGGACCCAATCAGCCCCAGCATTTT	CASSQGGPNQPQHF
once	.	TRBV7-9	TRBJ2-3	TGTGCCAGCAGCGTGGGTAGCGCAGATACGCAGTATTTT	CASSVGSADTQYF
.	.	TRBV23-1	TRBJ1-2	TGCGCCAGCAGTCAGTTTACTGGAGACAGGAAAATTTATGGCTACACCTTC	CASSQFTGDRKIYGYTF
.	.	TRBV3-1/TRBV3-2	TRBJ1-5	TGTGCCAGCAGCCACCAGGGATTGAATCAGCCCCAGCATTTT	CASSHQGLNQPQHF
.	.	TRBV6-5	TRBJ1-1	TGTGCCAGCAGTTTTGGTAGAAACACTGAAGCTTTCTTT	CASSFGRNTEAFF
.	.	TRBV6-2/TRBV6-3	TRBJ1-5	TGTGCCAGCAGTTACGGGCAGAGCAATCAGCCCCAGCATTTT	CASSYGQSNQPQHF
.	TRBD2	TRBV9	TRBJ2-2	TGTGCCAGCAGCGTAGCGGGAGCGGGGTCAAACACCGGGGAGCTGTTTTTT	CASSVAGAGSNTGELFF
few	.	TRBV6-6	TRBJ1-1	TGTGCCAGCAGTTTTGACAGGAGGAACACTGAAGCTTTCTTT	CASSFDRRNTEAFF
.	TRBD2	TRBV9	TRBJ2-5	TGTGCCAGCAGCCCCCTAGCGGGAGGGATTGGGCCCCAGTACTTC	CASSPLAGGIGPQYF
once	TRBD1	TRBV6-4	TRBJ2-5	TGTGCCAGCAGTGACGGGGACAGGGCGATAAAAGAGACCCAGTACTTC	CASSDGDRAIKETQYF
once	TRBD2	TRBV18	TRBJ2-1	TGTGCCAGCTCACTTACCTTACTAGCGGGGAACTACAATGAGCAGTTCTTC	CASSLTLLAGNYNEQFF
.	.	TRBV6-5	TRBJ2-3	TGTGCCAGCAGTTCCGTGTCTATCACAGATACGCAGTATTTT	CASSSVSITDTQYF
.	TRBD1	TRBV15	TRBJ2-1	TGTGCCACCGGGGAGGGGACAGGGCTCAATGAGCAGTTCTTC	CATGEGTGLNEQFF
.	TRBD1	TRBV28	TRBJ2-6	TGTGCCAGCAGTACAGGGGGCGCGGGGGCCAACGTCCTGACTTTC	CASSTGGAGANVLTF
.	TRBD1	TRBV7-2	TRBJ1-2	TGTGCCAGCAGCTTAGCAGGGGGCGGTTATTATGGCTACACCTTC	CASSLAGGGYYGYTF
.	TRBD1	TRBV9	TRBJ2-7	TGTGCCAGCAGCGTAGGGGCCGGGACAGGGGTGCACGAGCAGTACTTC	CASSVGAGTGVHEQYF
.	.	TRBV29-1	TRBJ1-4	TGCAGCGTTCGACTACCCACAGCAACTAATGAAAAACTGTTTTTT	CSVRLPTATNEKLFF
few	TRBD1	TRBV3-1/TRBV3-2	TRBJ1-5	TGTGCCAGCAGCCCGGACAGGGGGATCCAGCCCCAGCATTTT	CASSPDRGIQPQHF
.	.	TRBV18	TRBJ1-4	TGTGCCAGCTCTCTAGTTGCAACTAATGAAAAACTGTTTTTT	CASSLVATNEKLFF
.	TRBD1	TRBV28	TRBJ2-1	TGTGCCAGCAGTTCCATGGACAGGGCCTACAATGAGCAGTTCTTC	CASSSMDRAYNEQFF